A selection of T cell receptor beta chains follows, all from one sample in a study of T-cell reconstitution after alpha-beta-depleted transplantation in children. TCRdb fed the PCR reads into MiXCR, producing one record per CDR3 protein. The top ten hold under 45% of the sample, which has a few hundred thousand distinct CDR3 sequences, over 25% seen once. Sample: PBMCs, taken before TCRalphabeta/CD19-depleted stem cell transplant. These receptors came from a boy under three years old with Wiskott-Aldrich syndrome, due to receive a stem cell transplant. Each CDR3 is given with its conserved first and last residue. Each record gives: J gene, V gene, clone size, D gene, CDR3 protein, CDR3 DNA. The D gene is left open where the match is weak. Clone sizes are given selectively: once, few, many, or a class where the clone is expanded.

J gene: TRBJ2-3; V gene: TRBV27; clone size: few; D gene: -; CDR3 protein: CASSRGVSTDTQYF; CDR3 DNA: TGTGCCAGCAGTAGGGGGGTTAGCACAGATACGCAGTATTTT
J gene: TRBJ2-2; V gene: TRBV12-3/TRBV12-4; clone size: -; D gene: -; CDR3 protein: CASSRGGELFF; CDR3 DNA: TGTGCCAGCAGCAGGGGTGGGGAGCTGTTTTTT
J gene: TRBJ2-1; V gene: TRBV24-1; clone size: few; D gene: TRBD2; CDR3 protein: CATSDSTSARYNEQFF; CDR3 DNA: TGTGCCACCAGTGATTCTACTAGCGCCAGGTACAATGAGCAGTTCTTC
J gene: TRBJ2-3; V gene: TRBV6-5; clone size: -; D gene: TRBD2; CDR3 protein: CASSYSPPGPGGFADTQYF; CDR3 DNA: TGTGCCAGCAGTTACTCTCCACCAGGTCCGGGGGGGTTTGCAGATACGCAGTATTTT
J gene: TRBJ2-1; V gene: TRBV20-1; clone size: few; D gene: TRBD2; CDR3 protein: CSGVLAGGRLNEQFF; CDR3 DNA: TGCAGTGGTGTCCTAGCGGGAGGTCGTTTGAATGAGCAGTTCTTC
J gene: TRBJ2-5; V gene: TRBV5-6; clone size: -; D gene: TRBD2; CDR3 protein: CASSLLSGGDGETQYF; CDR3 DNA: TGTGCCAGCAGCTTGCTTTCCGGGGGGGATGGAGAGACCCAGTACTTC
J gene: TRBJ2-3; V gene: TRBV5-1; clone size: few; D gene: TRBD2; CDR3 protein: CASTSGRNRDTQYF; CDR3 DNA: TGCGCCAGCACAAGCGGGAGAAATAGAGATACGCAGTATTTT
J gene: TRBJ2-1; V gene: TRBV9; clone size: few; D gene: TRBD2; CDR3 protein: CASSVTASGSRDNEQFF; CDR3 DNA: TGTGCCAGCAGCGTAACGGCTAGCGGGAGTAGAGACAATGAGCAGTTCTTC
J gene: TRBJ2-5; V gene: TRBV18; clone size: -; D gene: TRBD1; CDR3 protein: CASSPRDREETQYF; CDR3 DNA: TGTGCCAGCTCACCACGGGACAGGGAAGAGACCCAGTACTTC
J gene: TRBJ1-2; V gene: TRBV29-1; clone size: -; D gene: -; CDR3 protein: CSGTRGRGYGYTF; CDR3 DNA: TGCAGCGGGACCAGGGGACGTGGCTATGGCTACACCTTC
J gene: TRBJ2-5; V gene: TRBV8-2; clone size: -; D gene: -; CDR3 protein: CASSPGGTRTFQETQYF; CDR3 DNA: TGTGCCAGCAGCCCAGGGGGGACTAGAACCTTCCAAGAGACCCAGTACTTC
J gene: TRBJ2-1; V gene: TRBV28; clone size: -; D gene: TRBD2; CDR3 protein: CASESSTSGRPYNEQFF; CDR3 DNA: TGTGCCAGCGAATCGTCGACTAGCGGGAGGCCCTACAATGAGCAGTTCTTC
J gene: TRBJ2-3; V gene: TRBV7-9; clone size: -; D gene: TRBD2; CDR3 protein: CASSSKAGGTDTQYF; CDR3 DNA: TGTGCCAGCAGCTCTAAAGCGGGGGGCACAGATACGCAGTATTTT
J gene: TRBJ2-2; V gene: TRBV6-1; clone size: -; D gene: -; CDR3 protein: CASSTPPMNTGELFF; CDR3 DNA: TGTGCCAGCAGTACGCCGCCGATGAACACCGGGGAGCTGTTTTTT
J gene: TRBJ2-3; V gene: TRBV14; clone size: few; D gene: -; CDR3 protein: CASSRQSTDTQYF; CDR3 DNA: TGTGCCAGCAGCCGGCAGAGCACAGATACGCAGTATTTT
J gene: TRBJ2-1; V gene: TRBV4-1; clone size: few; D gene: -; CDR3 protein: CASSQDLGHDEQFF; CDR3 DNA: TGCGCCAGCAGCCAAGATTTGGGCCACGATGAGCAGTTCTTC
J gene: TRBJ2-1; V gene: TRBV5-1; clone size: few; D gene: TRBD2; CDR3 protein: CASSGGTSGRVSEQFF; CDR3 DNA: TGCGCCAGCAGCGGCGGGACTAGCGGGAGGGTAAGCGAGCAGTTCTTC
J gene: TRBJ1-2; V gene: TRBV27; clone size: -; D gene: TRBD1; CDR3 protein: CASSLEGVQGPYGYTF; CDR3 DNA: TGTGCCAGCAGTTTAGAGGGGGTACAGGGGCCCTATGGCTACACCTTC
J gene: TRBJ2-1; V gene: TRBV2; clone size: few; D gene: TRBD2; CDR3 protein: CASSVISGSSNEQFF; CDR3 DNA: TGTGCCAGCAGTGTCATTAGCGGGAGCTCCAATGAGCAGTTCTTC
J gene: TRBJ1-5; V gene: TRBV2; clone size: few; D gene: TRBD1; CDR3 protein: CASRGQGGGNQPQHF; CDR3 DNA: TGTGCCAGCAGGGGACAGGGTGGCGGCAATCAGCCCCAGCATTTT
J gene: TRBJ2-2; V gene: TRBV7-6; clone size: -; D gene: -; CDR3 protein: CASSSRSSGELFF; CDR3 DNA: TGTGCCAGCAGCTCCCGGTCGTCGGGGGAGCTGTTTTTT
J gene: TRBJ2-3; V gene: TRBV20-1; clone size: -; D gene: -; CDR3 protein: CSASLRGADTQYF; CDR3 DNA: TGCAGTGCTAGCCTCAGGGGGGCAGATACGCAGTATTTT
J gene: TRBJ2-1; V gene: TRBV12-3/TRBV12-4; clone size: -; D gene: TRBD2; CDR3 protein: CASSLSSGPYNEQFF; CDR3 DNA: TGTGCCAGCAGTTTATCTAGCGGCCCTTACAATGAGCAGTTCTTC
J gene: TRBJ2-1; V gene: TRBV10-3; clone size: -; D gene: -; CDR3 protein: CAISEWIGSGAYNEQFF; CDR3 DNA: TGTGCCATCAGTGAGTGGATCGGGAGTGGAGCCTACAATGAGCAGTTCTTC
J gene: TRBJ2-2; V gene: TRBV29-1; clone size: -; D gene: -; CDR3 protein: CSVRRDTGELFF; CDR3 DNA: TGCAGCGTTCGCAGGGACACCGGGGAGCTGTTTTTT
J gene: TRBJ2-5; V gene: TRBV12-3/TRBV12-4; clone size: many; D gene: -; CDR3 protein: CASSFRGGETQYF; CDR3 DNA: TGTGCCAGCAGTTTCAGAGGCGGGGAGACCCAGTACTTC
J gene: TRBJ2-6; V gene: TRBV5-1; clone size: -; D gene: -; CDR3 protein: CASSLTTSGANGLTF; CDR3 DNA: TGCGCCAGCAGCTTAACGACCTCTGGGGCCAACGGCCTGACTTTC
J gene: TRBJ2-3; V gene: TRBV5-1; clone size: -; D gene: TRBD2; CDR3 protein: CASSLEGSGIQTGTQYF; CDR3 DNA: TGCGCCAGCAGCTTGGAGGGTAGCGGGATCCAAACGGGCACGCAGTATTTT
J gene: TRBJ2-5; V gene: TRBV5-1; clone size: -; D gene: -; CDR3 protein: CASSQAGAQETQYF; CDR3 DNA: TGCGCCAGCAGCCAAGCGGGCGCCCAAGAGACCCAGTACTTC
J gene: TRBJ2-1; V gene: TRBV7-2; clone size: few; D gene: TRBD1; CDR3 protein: CATTGDLFDEQFF; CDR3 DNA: TGTGCCACCACAGGGGATCTCTTCGATGAGCAGTTCTTC
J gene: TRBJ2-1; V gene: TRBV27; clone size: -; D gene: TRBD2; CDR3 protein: CASSKGLQLHNEQFF; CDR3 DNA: TGTGCCAGCAGTAAGGGACTACAACTCCACAATGAGCAGTTCTTC
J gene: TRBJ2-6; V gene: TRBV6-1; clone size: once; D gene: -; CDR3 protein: CASSLPPGVSGANVLTF; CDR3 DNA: TGTGCCAGCAGCCTTCCCCCGGGCGTATCTGGGGCCAACGTCCTGACTTTC
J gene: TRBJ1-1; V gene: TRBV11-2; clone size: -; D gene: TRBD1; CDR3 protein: CASSQRDRGRTEAFF; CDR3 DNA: TGTGCCAGCAGCCAAAGGGACAGGGGGAGGACTGAAGCTTTCTTT
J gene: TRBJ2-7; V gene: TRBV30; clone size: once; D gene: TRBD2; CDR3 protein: CAWTDGRLAGRSSYEQYF; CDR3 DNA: TGTGCCTGGACGGATGGGAGGCTAGCGGGACGGAGCTCCTACGAGCAGTACTTC
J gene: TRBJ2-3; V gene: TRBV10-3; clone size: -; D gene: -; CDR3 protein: CAISVRGPPTDTQYF; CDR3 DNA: TGTGCCATCAGTGTCCGGGGGCCCCCCACAGATACGCAGTATTTT
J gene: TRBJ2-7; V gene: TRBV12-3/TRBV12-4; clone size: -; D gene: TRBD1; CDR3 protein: CTSSSRTYGDRLTYEQYF; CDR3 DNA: TGTACCAGCAGTTCCCGTACCTATGGGGACAGACTAACCTACGAGCAGTACTTC
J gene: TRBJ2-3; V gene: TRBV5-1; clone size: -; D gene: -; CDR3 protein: CASSLEEGLGTDTQYF; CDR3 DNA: TGCGCCAGCAGCTTGGAGGAAGGGCTGGGGACAGATACGCAGTATTTT
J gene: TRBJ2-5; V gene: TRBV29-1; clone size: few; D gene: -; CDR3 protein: CSVARDQETQYF; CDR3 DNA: TGCAGCGTTGCCAGGGACCAAGAGACCCAGTACTTC
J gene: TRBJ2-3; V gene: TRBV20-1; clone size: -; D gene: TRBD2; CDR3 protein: CSGTSGRGGDTQYF; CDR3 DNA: TGCAGTGGGACTAGCGGGAGAGGTGGAGATACGCAGTATTTT
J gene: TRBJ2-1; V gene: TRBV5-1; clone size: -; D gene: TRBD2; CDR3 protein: CASSLELAGISEQFF; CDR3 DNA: TGCGCCAGCAGCTTGGAACTAGCGGGGATCAGTGAGCAGTTCTTC
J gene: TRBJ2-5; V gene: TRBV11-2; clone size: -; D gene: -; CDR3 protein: CASGDLRETQYF; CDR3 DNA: TGTGCCAGCGGGGACTTACGGGAGACCCAGTACTTC